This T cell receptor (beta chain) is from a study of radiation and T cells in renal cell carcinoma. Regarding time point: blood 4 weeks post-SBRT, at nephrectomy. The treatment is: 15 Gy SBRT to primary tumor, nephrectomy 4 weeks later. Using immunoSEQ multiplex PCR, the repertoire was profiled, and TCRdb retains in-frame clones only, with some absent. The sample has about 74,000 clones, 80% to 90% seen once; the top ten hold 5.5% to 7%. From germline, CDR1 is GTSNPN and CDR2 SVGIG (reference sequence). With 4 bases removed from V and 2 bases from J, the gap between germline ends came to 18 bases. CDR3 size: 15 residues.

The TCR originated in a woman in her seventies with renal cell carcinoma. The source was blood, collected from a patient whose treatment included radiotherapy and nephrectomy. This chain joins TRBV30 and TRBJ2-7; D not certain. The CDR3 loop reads CAWNPHSGGPYEQYF. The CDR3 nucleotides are TGTGCCTGGAACCCTCACTCGGGCGGACCCTACGAGCAGTACTTC.